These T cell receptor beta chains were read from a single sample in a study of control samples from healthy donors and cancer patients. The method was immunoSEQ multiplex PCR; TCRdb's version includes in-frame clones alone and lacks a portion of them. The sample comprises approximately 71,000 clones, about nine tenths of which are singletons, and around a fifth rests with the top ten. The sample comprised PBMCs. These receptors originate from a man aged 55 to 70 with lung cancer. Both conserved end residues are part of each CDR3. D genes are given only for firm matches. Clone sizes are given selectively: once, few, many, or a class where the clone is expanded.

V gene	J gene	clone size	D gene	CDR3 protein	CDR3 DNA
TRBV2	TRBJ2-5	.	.	CASSEDRQEYQETQYF	TGTGCCAGCAGTGAAGATCGACAAGAATACCAAGAGACCCAGTACTTC
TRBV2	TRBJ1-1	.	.	CASTDQVYTEAFF	TGTGCCAGCACCGATCAGGTCTACACTGAAGCTTTCTTT
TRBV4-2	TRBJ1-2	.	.	CASSQDSRVYGYTF	TGTGCCAGCAGCCAAGACAGCAGGGTCTATGGCTACACCTTC
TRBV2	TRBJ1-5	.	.	CASMSLGPPQHF	TGTGCCAGCATGTCTCTGGGTCCGCCCCAGCATTTT
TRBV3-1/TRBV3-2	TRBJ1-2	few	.	CASSQGRGYTF	TGTGCCAGCAGCCAGGGAAGGGGCTACACCTTC
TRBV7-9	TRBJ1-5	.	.	CASSASRGGNQPQHF	TGTGCCAGCAGCGCCAGCCGGGGAGGCAATCAGCCCCAGCATTTT
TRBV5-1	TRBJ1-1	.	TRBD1	CASRDRGLGTEAFF	TGCGCCAGCAGGGACAGGGGATTGGGCACTGAAGCTTTCTTT
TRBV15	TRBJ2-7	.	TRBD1	CATSRGWQGAYEQYF	TGTGCCACCAGCAGAGGATGGCAGGGGGCCTACGAGCAGTACTTC
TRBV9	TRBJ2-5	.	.	CASSQGAGGQKTQYF	TGTGCCAGCAGCCAGGGGGCGGGGGGACAGAAGACCCAGTACTTC
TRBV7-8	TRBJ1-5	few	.	CASSRAGVYSNQPQHF	TGTGCCAGCAGCCGAGCGGGGGTCTATAGCAATCAGCCCCAGCATTTT
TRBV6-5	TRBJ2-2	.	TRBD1	CASSTRDRENGELFF	TGTGCCAGCAGTACCCGGGACAGGGAGAACGGGGAGCTGTTTTTT
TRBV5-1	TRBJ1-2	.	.	CASSLGTANYGYTF	TGCGCCAGCAGCTTGGGGACAGCTAACTATGGCTACACCTTC
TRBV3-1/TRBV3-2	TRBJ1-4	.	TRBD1	CASSHGTGGMDEKLFF	TGTGCCAGCAGCCATGGGACAGGGGGCATGGATGAAAAACTGTTTTTT
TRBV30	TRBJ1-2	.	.	CAWSVWTAINYGYTF	TGTGCCTGGAGTGTATGGACAGCCATTAACTATGGCTACACCTTC
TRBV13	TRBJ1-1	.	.	CASSLPTELTMNTEAFF	TGTGCCAGCAGCCTCCCGACAGAGCTAACTATGAACACTGAAGCTTTCTTT
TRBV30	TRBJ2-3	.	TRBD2	CAWSGGTSGGQFTDTQYF	TGTGCCTGGAGTGGCGGGACTAGCGGGGGGCAGTTCACAGATACGCAGTATTTT
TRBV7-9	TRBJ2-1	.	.	CASSSTRVSYNNEQFF	TGTGCCAGCAGCTCAACCAGGGTTTCGTACAACAATGAGCAGTTCTTC
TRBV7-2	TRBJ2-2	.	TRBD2	CASSVLAGRTGELFF	TGTGCCAGCAGCGTACTAGCGGGGAGAACCGGGGAGCTGTTTTTT
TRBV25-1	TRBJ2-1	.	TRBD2	CASSVAGGRYNEQFF	TGTGCCAGCAGCGTAGCGGGGGGGCGTTACAATGAGCAGTTCTTC
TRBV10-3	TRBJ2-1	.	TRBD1	CAISESAGTGVYNEQFF	TGTGCCATCAGTGAGTCGGCCGGGACAGGGGTATACAATGAGCAGTTCTTC
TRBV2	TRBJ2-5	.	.	CASSPRRAQETQYF	TGTGCCAGCAGTCCGAGGAGGGCCCAAGAGACCCAGTACTTC
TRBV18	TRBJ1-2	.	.	CASSPGPEANYGYTF	TGTGCCAGCTCACCAGGGCCAGAAGCTAACTATGGCTACACCTTC
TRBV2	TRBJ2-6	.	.	CASRAGSGANVLTF	TGTGCCAGTCGTGCGGGCTCTGGGGCCAACGTCCTGACTTTC